This T cell receptor beta chain was profiled in a study of T-cell memory formation after mild COVID-19. Looked up from germline, CDR1 is MGHRA and CDR2 is YSYEKL. The CDR3 contains 14 residues. Between the trimmed V and J ends, which lost 0 bases and 4 bases, there was a span of 7 bases. TCRdb ran MiXCR on the 5' RACE reads and lists one entry per CDR3 protein. Here the sample spans roughly 150,000 distinct CDR3 sequences, roughly 15% being singletons. The V and J genes are TRBV4-1 and TRBJ1-5; D is uncertain. This TCR came from an adult woman who had mild COVID-19 (a few samples of this study predate the infection). Cell type and time point are not known. Sequencing was done on a sample of PBMCs or a T cell subset sorted from them (not recorded which). CDR3 in amino acids: CASSQDIGNQPQHF. For the CDR3, the DNA is TGCGCCAGCAGCCAAGATATAGGTAATCAGCCCCAGCATTTT.